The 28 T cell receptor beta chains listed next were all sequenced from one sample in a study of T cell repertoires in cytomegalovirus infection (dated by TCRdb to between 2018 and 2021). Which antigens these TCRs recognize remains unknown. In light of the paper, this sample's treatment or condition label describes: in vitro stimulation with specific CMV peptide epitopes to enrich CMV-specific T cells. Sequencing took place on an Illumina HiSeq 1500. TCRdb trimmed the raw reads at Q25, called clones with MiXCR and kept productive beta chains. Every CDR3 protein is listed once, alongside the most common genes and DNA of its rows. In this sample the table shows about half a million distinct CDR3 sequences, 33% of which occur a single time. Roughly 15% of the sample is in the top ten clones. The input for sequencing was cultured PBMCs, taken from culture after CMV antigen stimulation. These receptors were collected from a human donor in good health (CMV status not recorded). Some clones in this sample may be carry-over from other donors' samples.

The CDR3 DNA is TGTGCCAGCAGTTCGGCAGGGGCCCGCTACGAGCAGTACGTC. Amino acids: CASSSAGARYEQYV. This chain links TRBV27 with TRBJ2-7; perhaps TRBD1 as D (6 bases). Trimming cost V 4 bases and J 3 bases, with 13 bases left between them. This CDR3 contains 14 residues. Germline V lookup: CDR1 MNHEY, CDR2 SMNVEV (reference sequence).

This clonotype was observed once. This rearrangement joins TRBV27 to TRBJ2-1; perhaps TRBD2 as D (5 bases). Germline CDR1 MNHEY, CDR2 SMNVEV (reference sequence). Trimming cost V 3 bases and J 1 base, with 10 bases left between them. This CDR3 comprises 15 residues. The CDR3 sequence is CASSLRVGSYNEQFF. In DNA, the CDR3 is TGTGCCAGCAGTTTGAGGGTTGGGTCCTACAATGAGCAGTTCTTC.

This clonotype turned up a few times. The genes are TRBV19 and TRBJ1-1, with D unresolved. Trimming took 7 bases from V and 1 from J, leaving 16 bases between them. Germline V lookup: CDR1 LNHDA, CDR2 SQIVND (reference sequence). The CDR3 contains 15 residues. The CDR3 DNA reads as TGTGCCAGTACCCGAGTGCGCATATCGAACACTGAAGCTTTCTTT. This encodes CASTRVRISNTEAFF.

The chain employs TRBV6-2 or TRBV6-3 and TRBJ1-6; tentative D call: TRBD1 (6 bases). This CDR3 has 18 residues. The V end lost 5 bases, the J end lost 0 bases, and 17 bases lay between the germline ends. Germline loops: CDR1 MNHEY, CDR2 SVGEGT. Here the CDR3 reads CASSPWGRMSSYNSPLHF. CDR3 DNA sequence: TGTGCCAGCAGTCCCTGGGGGCGGATGAGCTCCTATAATTCACCCCTCCACTTT.

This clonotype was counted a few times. The CDR3 coding sequence is TGTGCCAGCAGTTACACAGGCCTGCTAATTCGAGAGACCCAGTACTTC. Protein sequence: CASSYTGLLIRETQYF. The chain is built from TRBV6-2 or TRBV6-3 and TRBJ2-5; D is perhaps TRBD1 (5 bases). The CDR3 covers 16 residues. V lost 2 bases and J lost 4, with 17 bases in between. Germline assignment: CDR1 MNHEY and CDR2 SVGEGT.

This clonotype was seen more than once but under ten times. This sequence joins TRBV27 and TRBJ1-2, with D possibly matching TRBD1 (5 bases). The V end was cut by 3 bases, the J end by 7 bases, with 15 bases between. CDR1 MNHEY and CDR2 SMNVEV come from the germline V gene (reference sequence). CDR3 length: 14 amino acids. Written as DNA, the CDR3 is TGTGCCAGCAGTTTGGTCGGGACCGAGAGTGGCTACACCTTC. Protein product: CASSLVGTESGYTF.

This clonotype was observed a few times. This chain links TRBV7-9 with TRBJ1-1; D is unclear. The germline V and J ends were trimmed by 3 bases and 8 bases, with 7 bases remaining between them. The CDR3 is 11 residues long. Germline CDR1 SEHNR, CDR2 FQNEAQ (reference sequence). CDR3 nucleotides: TGTGCCAGCAGCTTCCGGCGAGAAGCTTTCTTT. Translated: CASSFRREAFF.

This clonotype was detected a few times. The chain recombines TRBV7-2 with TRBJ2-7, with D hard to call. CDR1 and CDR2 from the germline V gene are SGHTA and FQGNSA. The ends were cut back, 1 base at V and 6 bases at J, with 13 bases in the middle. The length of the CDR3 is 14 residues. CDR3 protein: CASSLESGSGEQYF. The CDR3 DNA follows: TGTGCCAGCAGCTTAGAGTCCGGGTCCGGCGAGCAGTACTTC.

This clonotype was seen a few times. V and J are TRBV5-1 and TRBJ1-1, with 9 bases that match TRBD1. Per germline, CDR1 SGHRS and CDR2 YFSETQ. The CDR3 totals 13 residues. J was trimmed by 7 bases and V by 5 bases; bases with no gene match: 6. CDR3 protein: CASRTGQGNEAFF. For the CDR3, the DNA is TGCGCCAGCAGGACGGGACAGGGAAATGAAGCTTTCTTT.

CDR3 DNA: TGTGCCAGCAGACAAACAGGGGGCTCGGAGACCCAGTACTTC. Translated, it gives CASRQTGGSETQYF. The chain employs TRBV6-6 and TRBJ2-5; 9 bases agree with TRBD1. The CDR3 covers 14 residues. The V and J ends lost 6 bases and 5 bases, in that order; junction bases with no gene match: 7. Germline values: CDR1 MNHNY, CDR2 SVGAGI (reference sequence).

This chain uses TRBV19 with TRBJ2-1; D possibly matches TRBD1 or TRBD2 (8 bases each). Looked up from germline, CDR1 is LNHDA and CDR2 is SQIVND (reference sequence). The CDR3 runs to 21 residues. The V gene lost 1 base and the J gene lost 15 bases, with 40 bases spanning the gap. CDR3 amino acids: CASSIVLTPDRGRYTGTSPFF. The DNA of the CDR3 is TGTGCCAGTAGTATAGTGTTGACCCCCGACAGGGGTCGATACACCGGGACTAGTCCGTTCTTC.

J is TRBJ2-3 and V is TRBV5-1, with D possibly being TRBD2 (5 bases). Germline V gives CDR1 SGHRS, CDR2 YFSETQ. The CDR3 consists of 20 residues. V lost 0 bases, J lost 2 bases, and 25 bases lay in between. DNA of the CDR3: TGCGCCAGCAGCTTGGCCCGGACTCCACACAGAAGGAAGGCCACAGATACGCAGTATTTT. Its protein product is CASSLARTPHRRKATDTQYF.

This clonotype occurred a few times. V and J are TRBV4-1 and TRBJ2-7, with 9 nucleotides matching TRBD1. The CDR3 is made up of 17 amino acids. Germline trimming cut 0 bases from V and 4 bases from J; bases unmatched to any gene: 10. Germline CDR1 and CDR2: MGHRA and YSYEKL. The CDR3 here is CASSQERLGQGRYEQYF. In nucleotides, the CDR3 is TGCGCCAGCAGCCAAGAGAGGTTGGGACAGGGTAGGTACGAGCAGTACTTC.

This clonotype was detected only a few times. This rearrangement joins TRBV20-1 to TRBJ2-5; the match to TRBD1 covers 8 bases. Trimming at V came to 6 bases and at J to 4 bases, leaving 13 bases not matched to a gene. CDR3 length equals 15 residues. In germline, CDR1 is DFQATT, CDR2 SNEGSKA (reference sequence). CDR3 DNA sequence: TGCAGTGCCCCTCAACGACAGGGGTTCGGAGAGACCCAGTACTTC. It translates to CSAPQRQGFGETQYF.

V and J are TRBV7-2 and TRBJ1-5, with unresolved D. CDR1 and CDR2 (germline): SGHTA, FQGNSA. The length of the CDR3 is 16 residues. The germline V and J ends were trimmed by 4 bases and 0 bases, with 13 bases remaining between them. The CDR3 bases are TGTGCCAGCAGCTCGGGTTGGGCCGCTAGCAATCAGCCCCAGCATTTT. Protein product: CASSSGWAASNQPQHF.

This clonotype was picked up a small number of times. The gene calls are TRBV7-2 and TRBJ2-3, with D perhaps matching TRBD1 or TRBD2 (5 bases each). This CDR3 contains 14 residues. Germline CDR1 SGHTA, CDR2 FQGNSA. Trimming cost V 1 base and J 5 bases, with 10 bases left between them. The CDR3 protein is CASSLGGIGDTQYF. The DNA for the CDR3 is TGTGCCAGCAGCTTAGGGGGGATAGGAGATACGCAGTATTTT.

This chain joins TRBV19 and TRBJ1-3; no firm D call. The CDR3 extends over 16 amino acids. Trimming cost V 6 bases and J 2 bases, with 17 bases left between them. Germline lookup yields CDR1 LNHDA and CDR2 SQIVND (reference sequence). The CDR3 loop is CASSLSGSPPGNTIYF. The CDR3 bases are TGTGCCAGTAGCCTCTCCGGGAGCCCACCTGGAAACACCATATATTTT. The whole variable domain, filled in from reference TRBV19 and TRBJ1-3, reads DGGITQSPKYLFRKEGQNVTLSCEQNLNHDAMYWYRQDPGQGLRLIYYSQIVNDFQKGDIAEGYSVSREKKESFPLTVTSAQKNPTAFYLCASSLSGSPPGNTIYFGEGSWLTVV.

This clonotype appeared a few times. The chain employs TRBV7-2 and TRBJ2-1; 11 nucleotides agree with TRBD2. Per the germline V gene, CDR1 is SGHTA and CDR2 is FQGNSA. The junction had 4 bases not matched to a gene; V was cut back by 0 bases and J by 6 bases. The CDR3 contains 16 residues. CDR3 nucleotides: TGTGCCAGCAGCTTAGCCTCTAGCGGGAGGCGCAATGAGCAGTTCTTC. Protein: CASSLASSGRRNEQFF.

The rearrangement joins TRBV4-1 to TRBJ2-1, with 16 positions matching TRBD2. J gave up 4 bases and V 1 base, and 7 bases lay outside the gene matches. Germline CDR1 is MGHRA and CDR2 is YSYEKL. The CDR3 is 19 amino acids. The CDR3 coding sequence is TGCGCCAGCAGCCAAGCGGGACTAGCGGGAGGGCCAGGTTACAATGAGCAGTTCTTC. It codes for CASSQAGLAGGPGYNEQFF.

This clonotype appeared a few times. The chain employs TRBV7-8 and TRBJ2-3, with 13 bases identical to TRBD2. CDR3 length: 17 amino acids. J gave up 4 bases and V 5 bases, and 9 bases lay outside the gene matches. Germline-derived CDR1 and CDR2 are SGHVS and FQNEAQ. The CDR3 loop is CASSPIGLAGAPDTQYF. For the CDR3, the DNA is TGTGCCAGCAGCCCGATAGGACTAGCGGGAGCCCCAGATACGCAGTATTTT.

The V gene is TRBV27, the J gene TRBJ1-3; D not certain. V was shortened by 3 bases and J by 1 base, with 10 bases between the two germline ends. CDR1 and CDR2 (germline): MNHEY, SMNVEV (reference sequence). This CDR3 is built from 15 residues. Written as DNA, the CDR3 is TGTGCCAGCAGTTTGGGTATGGGTTCTGGAAACACCATATATTTT. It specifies CASSLGMGSGNTIYF.

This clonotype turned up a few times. CDR3 residues: CASSYSSLAGGNEQFF. The CDR3 nucleotides are TGTGCCAGCAGTTACTCTTCTCTAGCGGGAGGGAATGAGCAGTTCTTC. The chain has TRBV6-2 or TRBV6-3 and TRBJ2-1, with 12 bases aligning to TRBD2. The trim removed 0 bases at V and 7 bases at J, leaving 4 bases unmatched. The germline gives CDR1 MNHEY, CDR2 SVGEGT. This CDR3 has 16 amino acids.

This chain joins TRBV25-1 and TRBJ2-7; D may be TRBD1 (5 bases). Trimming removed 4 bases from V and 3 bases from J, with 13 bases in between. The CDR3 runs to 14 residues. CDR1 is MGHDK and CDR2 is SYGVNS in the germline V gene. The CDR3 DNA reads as TGTGCCAGCAGTGGAATAGGGGTCGGCTACGAGCAGTACGTC. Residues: CASSGIGVGYEQYV.

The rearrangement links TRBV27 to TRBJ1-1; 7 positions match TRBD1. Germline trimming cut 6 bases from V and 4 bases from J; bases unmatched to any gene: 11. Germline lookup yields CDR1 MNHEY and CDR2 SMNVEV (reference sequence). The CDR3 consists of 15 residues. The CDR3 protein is CASRHQNPGGTEAFF. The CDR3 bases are TGTGCCAGCAGGCATCAAAACCCAGGGGGCACTGAAGCTTTCTTT.

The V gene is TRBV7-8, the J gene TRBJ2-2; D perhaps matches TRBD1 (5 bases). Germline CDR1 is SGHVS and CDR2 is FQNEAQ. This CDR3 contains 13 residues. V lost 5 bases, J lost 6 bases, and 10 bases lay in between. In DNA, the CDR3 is TGTGCCAGCAGCAGCAGGGCGGCCGGGGAGCTGTTTTTT. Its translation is CASSSRAAGELFF.

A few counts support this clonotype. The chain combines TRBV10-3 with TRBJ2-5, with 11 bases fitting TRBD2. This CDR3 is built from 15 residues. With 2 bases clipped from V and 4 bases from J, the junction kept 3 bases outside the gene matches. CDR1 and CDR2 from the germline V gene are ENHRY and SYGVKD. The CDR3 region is CAISENLAGGETQYF. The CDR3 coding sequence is TGTGCCATCAGTGAGAACCTAGCGGGAGGAGAGACCCAGTACTTC.

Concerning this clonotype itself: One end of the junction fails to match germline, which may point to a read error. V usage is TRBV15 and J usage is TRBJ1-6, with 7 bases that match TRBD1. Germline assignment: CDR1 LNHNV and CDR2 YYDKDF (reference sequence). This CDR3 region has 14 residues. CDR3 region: CATNRAGGFSPLHF. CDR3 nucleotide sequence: TGTGCCACCAACAGAGCAGGGGGGTTCTCACCCCTCCACTTT.

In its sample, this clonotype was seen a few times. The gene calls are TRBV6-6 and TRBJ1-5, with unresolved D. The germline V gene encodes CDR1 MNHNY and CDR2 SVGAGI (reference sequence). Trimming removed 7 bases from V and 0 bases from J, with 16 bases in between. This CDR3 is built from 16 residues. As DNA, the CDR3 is TGTGCCAGCACCCAAACAGAATTTTATAGCAATCAGCCCCAGCATTTT. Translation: CASTQTEFYSNQPQHF.